The clone carrying this T cell receptor (beta chain) came up a few times. Antigen: not known. The data are from a study of human T cells and chemical hapten exposure. Study results and caveats: Donors, who had alopecia, may show an immune response that differs from healthy people's.

The time point was: patch test 1, 2 weeks after DPC sensitization. The sample's treatment: therapeutic diphenylcyclopropenone sensitization with weekly scalp DPC. The template was total RNA from unfractionated whole blood. From germline, CDR1 is SGHRS and CDR2 YFSETQ. CDR3 length: 13 amino acids. V shed 3 bases and J shed 3 bases, with 9 bases lying between them. MiXCR was run by TCRdb on the RACE reads, yielding one entry per CDR3 protein. This sample carries tens of thousands of distinct CDR3 sequences, 5.5% to 8% of them seen once, and the ten largest clones take roughly 9.5%. The TCR sequence derives from a woman aged 25 to 39 with alopecia areata. Some clones in this sample may be carry-over from other donors' samples. The J gene is TRBJ2-5, the V gene TRBV5-1; D remains ambiguous. Sequencing was performed on whole blood, taken in connection with sensitization to the hapten diphenylcyclopropenone (DPC). CDR3 residues: CASSSEVEETQYF. The CDR3 DNA follows: TGCGCCAGCAGCTCAGAAGTTGAAGAGACCCAGTACTTC.